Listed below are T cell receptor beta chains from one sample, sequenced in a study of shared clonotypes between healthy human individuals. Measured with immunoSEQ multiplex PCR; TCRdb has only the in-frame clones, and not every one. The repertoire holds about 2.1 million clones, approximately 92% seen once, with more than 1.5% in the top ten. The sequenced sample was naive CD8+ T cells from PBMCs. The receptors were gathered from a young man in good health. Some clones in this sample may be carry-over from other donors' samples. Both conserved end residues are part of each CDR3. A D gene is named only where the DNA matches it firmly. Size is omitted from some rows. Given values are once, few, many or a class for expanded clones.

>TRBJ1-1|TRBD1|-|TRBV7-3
CARKQGAERWDTEAFF
TGTGCCAGAAAACAGGGGGCGGAGAGGTGGGACACTGAAGCTTTCTTT
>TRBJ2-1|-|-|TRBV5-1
CASSFQSSYNEQFF
TGCGCCAGCAGCTTCCAGAGCTCCTACAATGAGCAGTTCTTC
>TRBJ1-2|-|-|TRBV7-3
CASSLTRRSNYGYTF
TGTGCCAGCAGCTTAACCAGGAGATCTAACTATGGCTACACCTTC
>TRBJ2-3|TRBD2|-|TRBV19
CASSISAGVGTQYF
TGTGCCAGTAGTATATCTGCGGGAGTAGGTACGCAGTATTTT
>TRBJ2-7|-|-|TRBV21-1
CASSKVLRRLVSYEQYF
TGTGCCAGCAGCAAAGTATTACGGCGACTAGTCTCCTACGAGCAGTACTTC
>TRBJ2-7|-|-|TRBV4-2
CASRDQTDGMSEQYF
TGTGCCAGCAGGGATCAAACAGACGGTATGTCCGAGCAGTACTTC
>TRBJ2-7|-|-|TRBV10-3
CAISDIPGTRYEQYF
TGTGCCATCAGTGACATTCCCGGGACCCGCTACGAGCAGTACTTC
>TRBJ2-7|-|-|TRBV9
CASSTPAGGSSYEQYF
TGTGCCAGCAGCACCCCCGCCGGGGGCAGCTCCTACGAGCAGTACTTC
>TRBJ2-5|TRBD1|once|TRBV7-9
CASSPYPDRGPEGETQYF
TGTGCCAGCAGCCCTTATCCCGACAGGGGCCCCGAGGGAGAGACCCAGTACTTC
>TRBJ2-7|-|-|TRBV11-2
CASSLVAPPYEQYF
TGTGCCAGCAGCCTAGTGGCACCCCCCTACGAGCAGTACTTC
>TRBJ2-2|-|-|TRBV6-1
CASREIRGPGELFF
TGTGCCAGCAGAGAGATCCGGGGACCCGGGGAGCTGTTTTTT
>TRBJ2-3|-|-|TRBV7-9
CASSFPMRTDTQYF
TGTGCCAGCAGCTTTCCTATGCGCACAGATACGCAGTATTTT
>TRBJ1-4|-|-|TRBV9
CASSVGQGGEKLFF
TGTGCCAGCAGCGTAGGGCAGGGAGGTGAAAAACTGTTTTTT
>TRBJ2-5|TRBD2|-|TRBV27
CASSFSGGETQYF
TGTGCCAGCAGTTTCAGCGGGGGAGAGACCCAGTACTTC
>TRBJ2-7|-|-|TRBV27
CATRLRDRSSYEQYF
TGTGCCACGCGTCTCCGAGACAGAAGCTCCTACGAGCAGTACTTC
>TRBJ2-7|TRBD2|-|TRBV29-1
CSAAGTSGRSYEQYF
TGCAGCGCCGCGGGGACTAGCGGACGATCCTACGAGCAGTACTTC
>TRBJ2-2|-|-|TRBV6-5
CASSYSTLNTGELFF
TGTGCCAGCAGTTACTCGACACTTAACACCGGGGAGCTGTTTTTT
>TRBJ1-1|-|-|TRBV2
CARKLYTEAFF
TGTGCCAGGAAACTTTACACTGAAGCTTTCTTT
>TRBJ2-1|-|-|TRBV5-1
CASSLAIKGIYNEQFF
TGCGCCAGCAGCTTGGCTATTAAGGGAATCTACAATGAGCAGTTCTTC
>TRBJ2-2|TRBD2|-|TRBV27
CASTFLSGYAGELFF
TGTGCCAGCACCTTCCTTAGCGGGTACGCCGGGGAGCTGTTTTTT
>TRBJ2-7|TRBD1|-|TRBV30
CASGQVPHEQYF
TGTGCCTCAGGACAGGTTCCTCACGAGCAGTACTTC
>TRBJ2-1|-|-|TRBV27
CASTRRGESYNEQFF
TGTGCCAGCACCCGAAGGGGGGAGAGCTACAATGAGCAGTTCTTC
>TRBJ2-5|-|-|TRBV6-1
CASKVWASEETQYF
TGTGCCAGCAAGGTTTGGGCTAGCGAAGAGACCCAGTACTTC
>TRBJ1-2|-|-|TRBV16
CASSQQANYGYTF
TGTGCCAGCAGCCAACAAGCCAACTATGGCTACACCTTC
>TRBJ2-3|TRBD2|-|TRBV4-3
CASSQDLLAGLSFTDTQYF
TGCGCCAGCAGCCAAGATTTACTAGCGGGCCTCTCCTTCACAGATACGCAGTATTTT
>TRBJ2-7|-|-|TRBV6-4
CASSDSIYGQYF
TGTGCCAGCAGTGACTCGATCTACGGGCAGTACTTC
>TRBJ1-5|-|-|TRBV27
CASSFRYSNQPQHF
TGTGCCAGCAGTTTTAGATATAGCAATCAGCCCCAGCATTTT
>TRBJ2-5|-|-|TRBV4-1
CASSKKGISWGAQETQYF
TGCGCCAGCAGCAAAAAGGGAATTAGCTGGGGGGCCCAAGAGACCCAGTACTTC
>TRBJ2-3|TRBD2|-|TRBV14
CASSQELAGADTQYF
TGTGCCAGCAGCCAAGAACTCGCGGGAGCAGATACGCAGTATTTT
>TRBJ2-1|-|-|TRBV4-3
CASSQGRNGYNEQFF
TGCGCCAGCAGCCAAGGAAGGAACGGCTACAATGAGCAGTTCTTC
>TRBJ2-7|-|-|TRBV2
CASKGRRDPYEQYF
TGTGCCAGCAAAGGACGGAGGGACCCCTACGAGCAGTACTTC
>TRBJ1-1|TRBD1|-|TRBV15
CATSREDRGEAFF
TGTGCCACCAGCAGAGAGGACAGGGGGGAAGCTTTCTTT
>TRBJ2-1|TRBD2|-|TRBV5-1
CASSLGLAGGPFYNEQFF
TGCGCCAGCAGCTTGGGGCTAGCGGGAGGGCCCTTCTACAATGAGCAGTTCTTC
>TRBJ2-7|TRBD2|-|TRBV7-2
CASSLAGEGIYEQYF
TGTGCCAGCAGCTTAGCAGGGGAGGGAATATACGAGCAGTACTTC
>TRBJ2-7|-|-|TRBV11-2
CASSWIAAYEQYF
TGTGCCAGCAGCTGGATAGCCGCCTACGAGCAGTACTTC
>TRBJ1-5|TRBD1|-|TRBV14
CASSQQTGTGGLSNQPQHF
TGTGCCAGCAGCCAACAGACCGGGACAGGGGGCCTGAGCAATCAGCCCCAGCATTTT
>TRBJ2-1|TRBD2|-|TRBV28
CASSLLVGRGGDEQFF
TGTGCCAGCAGTTTATTGGTCGGGAGGGGAGGCGATGAGCAGTTCTTC
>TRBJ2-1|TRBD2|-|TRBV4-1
CASSLKPGLAEYNEQFF
TGCGCCAGCAGCCTTAAACCGGGACTAGCGGAGTACAATGAGCAGTTCTTC
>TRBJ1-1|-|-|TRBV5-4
CASSLTTRLNTEAFF
TGTGCCAGCAGCCTAACTACCCGTCTGAACACTGAAGCTTTCTTT
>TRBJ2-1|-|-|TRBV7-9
CASSLEVEGLNEQFF
TGTGCCAGCAGCTTAGAGGTCGAAGGACTCAATGAGCAGTTCTTC
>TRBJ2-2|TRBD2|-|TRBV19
CASSTLLAGANTGELFF
TGTGCCAGTAGTACCCTATTAGCGGGGGCGAACACCGGGGAGCTGTTTTTT
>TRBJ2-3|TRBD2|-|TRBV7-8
CASSQGLAGNTDTQYF
TGTGCCAGCAGCCAGGGACTAGCGGGTAACACAGATACGCAGTATTTT
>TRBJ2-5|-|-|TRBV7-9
CASSGGPGTFWVETQYF
TGTGCCAGCAGCGGGGGGCCTGGGACATTTTGGGTAGAGACCCAGTACTTC
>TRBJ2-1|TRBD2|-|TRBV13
CASSPLRGLALNEQFF
TGTGCCAGCAGCCCACTTCGGGGACTAGCGCTCAATGAGCAGTTCTTC
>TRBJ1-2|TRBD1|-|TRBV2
CASSPGGGYGYTF
TGTGCCAGCAGTCCAGGGGGCGGGTATGGCTACACCTTC
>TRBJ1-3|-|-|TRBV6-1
CASSPNPISGNTIYF
TGTGCCAGCAGTCCCAACCCCATCTCTGGAAACACCATATATTTT
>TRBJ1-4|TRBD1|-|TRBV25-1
CASSERDRGNEKLFF
TGTGCCAGCAGTGAAAGGGACAGGGGTAACGAAAAACTGTTTTTT
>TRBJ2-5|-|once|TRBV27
CASSLSDTQETQYF
TGTGCCAGCAGTTTAAGCGACACACAAGAGACCCAGTACTTC
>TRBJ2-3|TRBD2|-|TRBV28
CASRKTSGRARDTQYF
TGTGCCTCAAGGAAGACTAGCGGGAGGGCCAGGGATACGCAGTATTTT
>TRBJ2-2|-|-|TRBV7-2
CASSPSTGELFF
TGTGCCAGCAGCCCGAGCACCGGGGAGCTGTTTTTT
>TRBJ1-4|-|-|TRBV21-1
CASSKGGQGGNEKLFF
TGTGCCAGCAGCAAAGGGGGACAGGGGGGTAATGAAAAACTGTTTTTT
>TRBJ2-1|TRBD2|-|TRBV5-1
CASSPPGLANNEQFF
TGCGCCAGCAGCCCCCCGGGACTAGCGAATAATGAGCAGTTCTTC
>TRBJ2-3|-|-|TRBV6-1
CASSENRETQYF
TGTGCCAGCAGTGAAAACAGGGAAACGCAGTATTTT
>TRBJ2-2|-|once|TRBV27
CASSFGTTGELFF
TGTGCCAGCAGTTTCGGGACTACCGGGGAGCTGTTTTTT
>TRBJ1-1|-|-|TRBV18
CASSRPLTKNTEAFF
TGTGCCAGCTCACGCCCGCTGACGAAGAACACTGAAGCTTTCTTT